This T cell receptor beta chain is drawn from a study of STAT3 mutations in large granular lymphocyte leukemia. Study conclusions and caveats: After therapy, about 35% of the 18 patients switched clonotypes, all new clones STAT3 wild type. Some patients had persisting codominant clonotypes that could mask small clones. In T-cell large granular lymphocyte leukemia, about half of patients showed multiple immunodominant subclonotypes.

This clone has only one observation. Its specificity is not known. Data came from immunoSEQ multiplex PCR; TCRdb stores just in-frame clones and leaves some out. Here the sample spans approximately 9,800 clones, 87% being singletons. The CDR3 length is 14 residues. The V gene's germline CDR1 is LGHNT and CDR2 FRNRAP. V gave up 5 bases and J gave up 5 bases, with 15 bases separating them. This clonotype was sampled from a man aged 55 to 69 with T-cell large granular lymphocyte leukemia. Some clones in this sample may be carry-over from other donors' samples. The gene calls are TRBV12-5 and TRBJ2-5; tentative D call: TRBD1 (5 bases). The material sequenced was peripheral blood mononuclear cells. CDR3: CASGLSPGPETQYF. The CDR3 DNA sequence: TGTGCTAGTGGTCTCTCCCCAGGGCCCGAGACCCAGTACTTC.